These 22 T cell receptor beta chains originate from one sample sequenced in a study of T cells after yellow fever vaccination. TCRdb re-called the 5' RACE reads through MiXCR, storing one row per CDR3 protein. The sample has 620,000 or so distinct CDR3 sequences, roughly an eighth seen once. The starting material was PBMCs, obtained on the day of the yellow fever booster vaccination. The receptors stem from a young man who received the YFV17D yellow fever vaccine.

The chain combines TRBV28 with TRBJ2-7; TRBD2 matches 11 bases. V lost 5 bases, J lost 2 bases, and 5 bases stayed unmatched. Germline values: CDR1 MDHEN, CDR2 SYDVKM. The CDR3 sequence is 15 residues long. CDR3 region: CASSETSGRTYEQYF. The CDR3, as DNA: TGTGCCAGCAGTGAAACTAGCGGGAGAACCTACGAGCAGTACTTC.

This clonotype has more than one count but fewer than ten. The rearrangement joins TRBV20-1 to TRBJ1-1, with unresolved D. V lost 5 bases and J lost 1, with 5 bases in between. In germline, CDR1 is DFQATT, CDR2 SNEGSKA (reference sequence). CDR3 size: 11 residues. The CDR3 sequence: CSAYRNTEAFF. The CDR3 DNA follows: TGCAGTGCTTACAGGAACACTGAAGCTTTCTTT.

This clonotype was counted a few times. V usage is TRBV28 and J usage is TRBJ2-3, with a tentative D call TRBD2 (5 bases). Between the trimmed V and J ends, which lost 5 bases and 3 bases, there was a span of 12 bases. CDR3 size: 14 residues. The germline V gene has CDR1 MDHEN and CDR2 SYDVKM. CDR3 sequence: CASSQASSTDTQYF. The CDR3 DNA reads as TGTGCCAGCAGTCAGGCTAGCTCAACAGATACGCAGTATTTT.

The V and J genes are TRBV6-2 or TRBV6-3 and TRBJ2-7; 8 bases are shared with TRBD1. The CDR3 runs 16 residues. CDR1 and CDR2 from the germline V gene are MNHEY and SVGEGT. The ends lost 5 bases at V and 6 bases at J; junction bases unmatched: 15. This CDR3 reads CASSVFRDRNSGEQYF. In nucleotides, the CDR3 is TGTGCCAGCAGTGTCTTCAGGGACAGGAATTCAGGCGAGCAGTACTTC.

The chain recombines TRBV6-2 or TRBV6-3 with TRBJ2-1; D possibly matches TRBD1 or TRBD2 (5 bases each). Looked up from germline, CDR1 is MNHEY and CDR2 is SVGEGT. With 4 bases removed from V and 0 bases from J, the gap between germline ends came to 10 bases. The CDR3 totals 15 residues. Here the CDR3 reads CASSWGSSSYNEQFF. Written as DNA, the CDR3 is TGTGCCAGCAGTTGGGGGAGCAGCTCCTACAATGAGCAGTTCTTC.

The chain recombines TRBV7-9 with TRBJ2-1; 7 bases match TRBD1. The CDR3 has 12 residues. Germline loops: CDR1 SEHNR, CDR2 FQNEAQ (reference sequence). V dropped 0 bases and J dropped 14; count of bases not matched to a gene: 4. CDR3 DNA sequence: TGTGCCAGCAGCTTAGCAGGGACAGAAGAGTTCTTC. As protein: CASSLAGTEEFF.

Only a few counts were recorded for this clonotype. The chain has TRBV30 and TRBJ2-1; 9 positions agree with TRBD2. Germline loops: CDR1 GTSNPN, CDR2 SVGIG (reference sequence). Trimming at V came to 4 bases and at J to 0 bases, leaving 7 bases not matched to a gene. The CDR3 has 16 residues. CDR3 DNA: TGTGCCTGGATCGTAAGCGGGGGGAGCTCCTACAATGAGCAGTTCTTC. Encoded protein: CAWIVSGGSSYNEQFF.

The CDR3 DNA sequence: TGCAGCGTTGTTAGAGCCGCCGATTCTAGCACAGATACGCAGTATTTT. Amino acids: CSVVRAADSSTDTQYF. The rearrangement uses TRBV29-1 and TRBJ2-3; D is ambiguous. Trimming cost V 4 bases and J 0 bases, with 17 bases left between them. The length of the CDR3 is 16 residues. Germline-derived CDR1 and CDR2 are SQVTM and ANQGSEA.

This clonotype was seen only a few times. The V call is TRBV7-2, the J call TRBJ2-1; D ambiguous. V lost 5 bases and J lost 6, with 11 bases in between. Germline CDR1 is SGHTA and CDR2 is FQGNSA. The CDR3 is 13 residues long. CDR3 sequence: CASSLITFNEQFF. The CDR3 DNA is TGTGCCAGCAGCCTCATAACCTTCAATGAGCAGTTCTTC.

This clonotype was observed many times. The V gene is TRBV5-1, the J gene TRBJ1-1, with D tentatively TRBD1 (6 bases). Trimming removed 0 bases from V and 5 bases from J, with 11 bases in between. Looked up from germline, CDR1 is SGHRS and CDR2 is YFSETQ. The CDR3 is made up of 14 amino acids. The CDR3 DNA follows: TGCGCCAGCAGCTTGGGGGGGGCAGGTACTGAAGCTTTCTTT. Translating it yields CASSLGGAGTEAFF.

This clonotype was counted only a few times. V is TRBV3-1 and J is TRBJ2-1; TRBD2 is a possible D gene (5 bases). This CDR3 spans 18 amino acids. Germline assignment: CDR1 LGHDT and CDR2 YNNKEL (reference sequence). V shed 1 base and J shed 6 bases, with 22 bases lying between them. As DNA, the CDR3 is TGTGCCAGCAGCCAAGCCTCCTTTTTGGCGAGAGGAGGCAATGAGCAGTTCTTC. It is translated as CASSQASFLARGGNEQFF.

V usage is TRBV3-1 and J usage is TRBJ2-1; D is possibly TRBD2 (6 bases). CDR3 length: 13 amino acids. Germline V gene lookup returns CDR1 LGHDT and CDR2 YNNKEL (reference sequence). Trimming pared 4 bases from V and 15 bases from J, leaving 19 bases between. The CDR3 here is CASSPTGTLAGFF. CDR3 DNA: TGTGCCAGCAGCCCCACCGGGACTCTGGCAGGGTTCTTC.

The V gene is TRBV25-1, the J gene TRBJ2-1; the D is unclear. V was clipped by 8 bases and J by 0 bases, with 11 bases between them. The germline CDR1 and CDR2 sequences are MGHDK and SYGVNS. The CDR3 consists of 14 residues. CDR3 sequence (DNA): TGTGCCAGCGCTAAGGTCAGCTCCTACAATGAGCAGTTCTTC. It is translated as CASAKVSSYNEQFF.

The V and J genes are TRBV12-3 or TRBV12-4 and TRBJ2-7, with 7 bases matching TRBD2. This CDR3 is 14 amino acids long. The junction had 8 bases not matched to a gene; V was cut back by 6 bases and J by 3 bases. CDR3: CASSPNAGVYEQYF. In DNA, the CDR3 is TGTGCCAGCAGCCCTAACGCGGGAGTCTACGAGCAGTACTTC.

This clonotype was seen only a few times. V usage is TRBV6-1 and J usage is TRBJ2-1; TRBD2 agrees at 7 bases. The ends lost 5 bases at V and 5 bases at J; junction bases unmatched: 15. Germline-derived CDR1 and CDR2 are MNHNS and SASEGT. This CDR3 contains 17 residues. CDR3 protein: CASSRSLYGGSNNEQFF. The CDR3 coding sequence is TGTGCCAGCAGTCGGTCCCTCTATGGCGGGAGTAACAATGAGCAGTTCTTC.

This clonotype was detected ten times or more. This chain joins TRBV4-3 and TRBJ1-6; no clear D. CDR1 is LGHNA, CDR2 YSLEER, per germline. The CDR3 spans 13 residues. V shed 0 bases and J shed 15 bases, with 12 bases lying between them. The CDR3 DNA sequence: TGCGCCAGCAGCCAAGACCCAACGTCCCTCCTCCACTTT. Its protein is CASSQDPTSLLHF.

In the case of this clonotype: The CDR3 carries no conserved terminal phenylalanine or tryptophan, so it likely arises from a read error. The CDR3 loop is CASSPGGGRAYEQYS. CDR3 bases: TGTGCCAGCAGCCCAGGGGGCGGACGAGCCTACGAGCAGTACTCC. The rearrangement uses TRBV9 and TRBJ2-7, with 8 bases aligning to TRBD1. The V and J ends lost 4 bases and 2 bases, in that order; junction bases with no gene match: 8. There are 15 residues in the CDR3. Germline CDR1 is SGDLS and CDR2 is YYNGEE.

The gene calls are TRBV20-1 and TRBJ2-3; D is uncertain. The germline gives CDR1 DFQATT, CDR2 SNEGSKA (reference sequence). V shed 4 bases and J shed 3 bases, with 14 bases lying between them. The CDR3 totals 14 residues. This CDR3 is CSATTQLGTDTQYF. The CDR3 bases are TGCAGTGCTACTACACAGCTCGGAACAGATACGCAGTATTTT.

CDR3 nucleotide sequence: TGTGCCAGCAGTGAATCCGCTAGGTCTGGGACCCAGTACTTC. Translating gives CASSESARSGTQYF. V usage is TRBV25-1 and J usage is TRBJ2-5; D is uncertain. The germline gives CDR1 MGHDK, CDR2 SYGVNS. This CDR3 comprises 14 residues. Trimming left V 1 base short and J 7 bases short, with 13 bases between.

This clonotype has just a few counts. The rearrangement links TRBV12-5 to TRBJ1-1; no definite D call. The germline V gene has CDR1 LGHNT and CDR2 FRNRAP. CDR3 length: 12 amino acids. The ends were cut back, 4 bases at V and 1 base at J, with 4 bases in the middle. CDR3: CASGWANTEAFF. DNA of the CDR3: TGTGCTAGTGGTTGGGCGAACACTGAAGCTTTCTTT.

This chain connects TRBV24-1 to TRBJ2-5, with 7 bases that match TRBD1. V gave up 9 bases and J gave up 5 bases; unmatched junction bases: 14. Looked up from germline, CDR1 is KGHDR and CDR2 is SFDVKD. The CDR3 is 15 amino acids. The CDR3 reads CATPGQVFSTETQYF. The CDR3 nucleotides read TGTGCCACCCCTGGACAGGTTTTTAGTACGGAGACCCAGTACTTC.

This clonotype turned up a few times. The chain combines TRBV15 with TRBJ1-5; D call uncertain. CDR1 and CDR2 from the germline V gene are LNHNV and YYDKDF (reference sequence). V was trimmed by 9 bases and J by 8 bases, leaving 20 bases between them. This CDR3 is 14 amino acids long. As DNA, the CDR3 is TGTGCCACTTCAGGAACTCCGAACCGAAAGCCCCAGCATTTT. Amino acid sequence: CATSGTPNRKPQHF.